This entry is about one T cell receptor (beta chain). What it recognizes is unknown. The libraries of TRB cDNA were prepared using 5' RACE with UMI labels. From its re-call of the 5' RACE reads, TCRdb lists each CDR3 protein once, without DNA. This listing includes around 150,000 distinct CDR3 sequences. CDR3 size: 14 residues. Germline CDR1 reads LGHDT; CDR2 reads YNNKEL (reference sequence). The data belong to a study of CXCR3-negative and CXCR3-positive naive CD8 T cells. Study-wide results and limits: Higher TRB CDR3 hydrophobicity marked CXCR3-positive naive cells relative to CXCR3-negative naive cells. Diversity in memory CD8+ cells fell much lower than the comparably high levels seen in both naive subsets. Whereas memory cells differed, naive CXCR3-negative and CXCR3-positive cells shared similar TRBV-TRBJ usage.

Each CD8+ T cell subset was sorted in triplicate, a few hundred thousand cells each. Naive CD8+ T cells showed a CD45RO-CCR7+CD27+CD95- phenotype. This TCR came from a human donor in good health. Some clones in this sample may be carry-over from other donors' samples. The genes are TRBV3-1 and TRBJ1-1. Sample: naive CXCR3+ CD8+ T cells from blood. Regarding subset: CD45RO-CCR7+CD27+CD95- naive CD8+ T cells expressing CXCR3 (TNR3+). The CDR3 loop is CASSQEPGWTEAFF.